The source of this T cell receptor (beta chain) is a study of CD8 T cells in Susac syndrome. With random hexamers, roughly 0.45 to 1 ug RNA was reverse transcribed. TCRdb re-called the immunoSEQ multiplex PCR reads through MiXCR, storing one row per CDR3 protein. This table holds some 94,000 distinct CDR3 sequences, about 94% found once. Study-wide results and caveats: Clonal expansion was not seen in any Susac syndrome CD4+ T cell repertoire.

For this clonotype: Its specificity is unknown.

The clonotype was recovered from a human donor with Susac syndrome. Input material: CD4+ T cells from PBMCs.

The CDR3 nucleotides read TGTGCCAGCAGCTCTCTTGGGGGGGCAGTAGGCACAGATACGCAGTATTTT. The encoded protein is CASSSLGGAVGTDTQYF. This chain uses TRBV7-8 with TRBJ2-3, with TRBD2 as a possible D gene (7 bases). Trimming stripped 4 bases from V and 1 base from J, with 18 bases between. Germline V gives CDR1 SGHVS, CDR2 FQNEAQ. This CDR3 comprises 17 residues.